The 22 T cell receptor beta chains below all came from one sample that was sequenced in a study of T cell changes during pregnancy in multiple sclerosis. Some clones are missing from TCRdb's copy, which holds only in-frame ones; the method was immunoSEQ multiplex PCR. The table shows roughly 38,000 clones, with 91% occurring only once. The sequenced sample was CD4+ T cells from peripheral blood mononuclear cells, obtained in the second trimester of pregnancy. All receptors derive from a female donor in good health, enrolled as a control in a pregnancy study.

V gene TRBV5-1 combines with J gene TRBJ2-7; weak D call: TRBD2 (5 bases). There are 14 residues in the CDR3. Trimming left V 1 base short and J 4 bases short, with 12 bases between. Germline V gene lookup returns CDR1 SGHRS and CDR2 YFSETQ. The CDR3 sequence: CASSLTAPGYEQYF. The CDR3 DNA is TGCGCCAGCAGCTTGACCGCCCCGGGATACGAGCAGTACTTC.

J is TRBJ2-7 and V is TRBV9; 7 positions match TRBD2. This CDR3 region has 15 residues. V lost 0 bases, J lost 5 bases, and 8 bases stayed unmatched. Germline V CDR1 and CDR2: SGDLS, YYNGEE. As DNA, the CDR3 is TGTGCCAGCAGCGTAGTTGGGGGGGGAGGCGACGAGCAGTACTTC. This gives the protein CASSVVGGGGDEQYF.

This chain links TRBV6-5 with TRBJ2-7; 7 bases agree with TRBD1. CDR3 length: 15 residues. V gave up 7 bases and J gave up 3 bases; unmatched junction bases: 12. Germline CDR1 and CDR2: MNHEY and SVGAGI. The CDR3 nucleotides are TGTGCCAGCACCCCGGACAGGCGAAACCACTACGAGCAGTACTTC. The encoded protein is CASTPDRRNHYEQYF.

V gene TRBV30 combines with J gene TRBJ2-7, with TRBD1 matching over 7 bases. Germline-derived CDR1 and CDR2 are GTSNPN and SVGIG (reference sequence). Losses at the gene ends were 4 bases for V and 0 bases for J; bases not matched to a gene: 6. The CDR3 has 14 residues. DNA of the CDR3: TGTGCCTGGAACAGGGGTAGGGGCTCCTACGAGCAGTACTTC. It specifies CAWNRGRGSYEQYF.

This rearrangement joins TRBV19 to TRBJ2-1; weak D call: TRBD2 (7 bases). CDR1 and CDR2 from the germline V gene are LNHDA and SQIVND (reference sequence). The V end lost 1 base, the J end lost 2 bases, and 12 bases lay between the germline ends. The CDR3 extends over 16 amino acids. The CDR3 spells CASSIGAGATYNEQFF. CDR3 coding DNA: TGTGCCAGTAGTATAGGGGCGGGGGCCACCTACAATGAGCAGTTCTTC.

This clone was seen just once. This rearrangement joins TRBV7-9 to TRBJ2-5; 9 positions agree with TRBD2. Trimming at V came to 5 bases and at J to 4 bases, leaving 14 bases not matched to a gene. CDR3 length equals 17 residues. Germline values: CDR1 SEHNR, CDR2 FQNEAQ (reference sequence). In DNA, the CDR3 is TGTGCCAGCAGCCCCCGTGGCGGGACTAGCTCGGGAGAGACCCAGTACTTC. It is translated as CASSPRGGTSSGETQYF.

The chain is built from TRBV6-6 and TRBJ1-5, with D unclear. Trimming left V 2 bases short and J 5 bases short, with 10 bases between. The CDR3 has 14 amino acids. CDR1 and CDR2 from the germline V gene are MNHNY and SVGAGI (reference sequence). CDR3 in amino acids: CASSYVQEDQPQHF. The CDR3, as DNA: TGTGCCAGCAGTTACGTCCAGGAAGATCAGCCCCAGCATTTT.

The genes are TRBV6-1 and TRBJ2-7; 12 nucleotides match TRBD2. Germline assignment: CDR1 MNHNS and CDR2 SASEGT. V was clipped by 8 bases and J by 6 bases; unmatched bases: 5. The CDR3 is made up of 13 amino acids. The CDR3 loop reads CASRTSGTPEQYF. The CDR3 bases are TGTGCCAGCCGGACTAGCGGGACGCCCGAGCAGTACTTC.

The chain carries TRBV19 and TRBJ2-5; 8 bases align to TRBD2. With 3 bases clipped from V and 4 bases from J, the junction kept 10 bases outside the gene matches. The germline V gene encodes CDR1 LNHDA and CDR2 SQIVND (reference sequence). The CDR3 extends over 16 amino acids. The CDR3 DNA reads as TGTGCCAGTAGTATCCCGGGGGGGACTTCTGGAGAGACCCAGTACTTC. Translating it yields CASSIPGGTSGETQYF.

This clone was found a few times. The chain uses TRBV5-1 and TRBJ1-2, with 7 bases lining up with TRBD1. The CDR3 totals 15 residues. The junction had 10 bases not matched to a gene; V was cut back by 4 bases and J by 4 bases. Germline loops: CDR1 SGHRS, CDR2 YFSETQ. In DNA form, the CDR3 reads TGCGCCAGCAGCACACAGGGGCCTGGACCCTATGGCTACACCTTC. This gives the protein CASSTQGPGPYGYTF.

The gene calls are TRBV15 and TRBJ2-1; D is perhaps TRBD2 (7 bases). V lost 4 bases, J lost 6 bases, and 22 bases lay in between. Germline V gene sequence: CDR1 LNHNV, CDR2 YYDKDF (reference sequence). There are 17 residues in the CDR3. The CDR3 region is CATSTTGGGRVVNEQFF. Written as DNA, the CDR3 is TGTGCCACCAGCACGACAGGAGGTGGGAGGGTTGTCAATGAGCAGTTCTTC. The whole variable domain, remainder taken from reference TRBV15 and TRBJ2-1, is DAMVIQNPRYQVTQFGKPVTLSCSQTLNHNVMYWYQQKSSQAPKLLFHYYDKDFNNEADTPDNFQSRRPNTSFCFLDIRSPGLGDTAMYLCATSTTGGGRVVNEQFFGPGTRLTVL.

The chain carries TRBV11-3 and TRBJ2-3; no reliable D call. CDR1 SGHNT and CDR2 YENEEA come from the germline V gene. V was clipped by 1 base and J by 2 bases, with 13 bases between them. CDR3 length: 16 residues. Written as DNA, the CDR3 is TGTGCCAGCAGCTTAGGGGCAGGCCTATCCACAGATACGCAGTATTTT. This sequence encodes CASSLGAGLSTDTQYF.

In this sample, this clone turned up a few times. The rearrangement uses TRBV2 and TRBJ1-1; no clear D. V was cut by 10 bases and J by 0 bases, with 6 bases left in between. The CDR3 totals 11 residues. Germline V gives CDR1 SNHLY, CDR2 FYNNEI. The DNA for the CDR3 is TGTGCCACACAACTGAACACTGAAGCTTTCTTT. This translates into CATQLNTEAFF.

The chain couples TRBV5-1 to TRBJ2-1, with 11 positions matching TRBD2. Per germline, CDR1 SGHRS and CDR2 YFSETQ. This CDR3 spans 15 amino acids. The V and J ends lost 6 bases and 6 bases, in that order; junction bases with no gene match: 8. CDR3 sequence: CASTTSGSLGNEQFF. The CDR3 nucleotides are TGCGCCAGCACTACTAGCGGGAGTCTTGGCAATGAGCAGTTCTTC.

The rearrangement joins TRBV5-5 to TRBJ1-5; TRBD1 matches 8 bases. CDR1 is SGHKS and CDR2 is YYEKEE in the germline V gene (reference sequence). J was trimmed by 2 bases and V by 2 bases; bases with no gene match: 6. The CDR3 is 16 amino acids. The chain's CDR3 is CASSLQGGSGNQPQHF. As DNA, the CDR3 is TGTGCCAGCAGCTTACAGGGGGGGAGTGGCAATCAGCCCCAGCATTTT.

This clone was observed a handful of times. The chain recombines TRBV19 with TRBJ2-6; D is undetermined. The V and J ends lost 2 bases and 1 base respectively, with 9 bases between them. Germline V lookup: CDR1 LNHDA, CDR2 SQIVND (reference sequence). CDR3 length: 16 amino acids. CDR3 nucleotide sequence: TGTGCCAGTAGTATAAGGAGTATTTCTGGGGCCAACGTCCTGACTTTC. Translation gives CASSIRSISGANVLTF.

This clone was recorded a few times. The chain's CDR3 is CASSLGWVGETQYF. DNA of the CDR3: TGTGCCAGCAGCTTAGGCTGGGTCGGGGAGACCCAGTACTTC. This rearrangement joins TRBV7-9 to TRBJ2-5; no clear D gene. V lost 1 base to trimming and J lost 5 bases, with 11 bases between them. Germline V lookup: CDR1 SEHNR, CDR2 FQNEAQ (reference sequence). CDR3 length equals 14 residues.

V usage is TRBV11-2 and J usage is TRBJ2-7; 12 bases map to TRBD1. V shed 5 bases and J 7 bases; nucleotides not matched to a gene: 6. This CDR3 is 14 amino acids long. CDR1 and CDR2 from the germline V gene are SGHAT and FQNNGV. As DNA, the CDR3 is TGTGCCAGCAGCGGGGGACAGGGGGCGCAGGAGCAGTACTTC. Its translation: CASSGGQGAQEQYF. Supplemented by reference TRBV11-2 and TRBJ2-7, the full variable domain reads EAGVAQSPRYKIIEKRQSVAFWCNPISGHATLYWYQQILGQGPKLLIQFQNNGVVDDSQLPKDRFSAERLKGVDSTLKIQPAKLEDSAVYLCASSGGQGAQEQYFGPGTRLTVT.

The chain links TRBV25-1 to TRBJ2-3; the match to TRBD1 covers 7 bases. Germline V gene lookup returns CDR1 MGHDK and CDR2 SYGVNS. V gave up 6 bases and J gave up 4 bases; unmatched junction bases: 7. This CDR3 comprises 14 residues. The CDR3 sequence: CASRGLQGADTQYF. The CDR3 bases are TGTGCCAGCAGGGGCCTCCAGGGGGCAGATACGCAGTATTTT.

This chain connects TRBV7-2 to TRBJ1-5; D is undetermined. There are 16 residues in the CDR3. Germline-derived CDR1 and CDR2 are SGHTA and FQGNSA. Trimming took 5 bases from V and 0 from J, leaving 14 bases between them. The CDR3, as DNA: TGTGCCAGCAGCCGAGATTCGTCCAATAGCAATCAGCCCCAGCATTTT. This encodes CASSRDSSNSNQPQHF. Full variable domain (outside the CDR3, taken from reference TRBV7-2 and TRBJ1-5): GAGVSQSPSNKVTEKGKDVELRCDPISGHTALYWYRQSLGQGLEFLIYFQGNSAPDKSGLPSDRFSAERTGGSVSTLTIQRTQQEDSAVYLCASSRDSSNSNQPQHFGDGTRLSIL.

The chain recombines TRBV27 with TRBJ1-2, with D unresolved. This CDR3 is 13 amino acids long. V was clipped by 2 bases and J by 4 bases, with 8 bases between them. Germline CDR1 MNHEY, CDR2 SMNVEV (reference sequence). Written as DNA, the CDR3 is TGTGCCAGCAGTTTAATGGCAGGCTATGGCTACACCTTC. Protein sequence: CASSLMAGYGYTF.

This chain joins TRBV27 and TRBJ2-3; a possible D gene is TRBD2 (6 bases). The V end was cut by 6 bases, the J end by 3 bases, with 7 bases between. CDR1 is MNHEY, CDR2 SMNVEV, per germline (reference sequence). The CDR3 has 12 amino acids. The CDR3 loop reads CASSGRTDTQYF. Here the CDR3 DNA reads TGTGCCAGCAGCGGGAGAACAGATACGCAGTATTTT.